Shown below are 21 T cell receptor beta chains from a single sample sequenced in a study of T cells in Graves' hyperthyroidism and ophthalmopathy. Amplification yielded TCR beta CDR3 regions, with RNA transcripts as the source. HTBI primers drove first-round RT-PCR of the TCR CDR3. TCRdb ran MiXCR on the multiplex PCR reads and lists one entry per CDR3 protein. The sample has about 24,000 distinct CDR3 sequences, around 47% seen once. The sequenced material came from blood. These receptors were taken from a middle-aged woman with Graves' hyperthyroidism that later progressed to Graves' ophthalmopathy.

This chain joins TRBV2 and TRBJ2-7; the match to TRBD2 covers 16 bases. V lost 5 bases, J lost 4 bases, and 2 bases stayed unmatched. The CDR3 covers 15 residues. Germline assignment: CDR1 SNHLY and CDR2 FYNNEI. The CDR3 region has the DNA TGTGCCAGCAGTAAGGGACTAGCGGGAGGGTACGAGCAGTACTTC. As protein: CASSKGLAGGYEQYF.

This clonotype is medium-sized (0.01 to 0.1%) by share. The V and J genes are TRBV19 and TRBJ2-3; D not resolved. Germline-derived CDR1 and CDR2 are LNHDA and SQIVND (reference sequence). This CDR3 is built from 14 residues. Between the trimmed V and J ends, which lost 9 bases and 7 bases, there was a span of 20 bases. CDR3: CASASPITRNTQYF. CDR3 coding DNA: TGTGCCAGCGCGTCGCCCATAACGCGGAATACGCAGTATTTT. The full variable domain, in which reference TRBV19 and TRBJ2-3 provide the parts outside the CDR3, is DGGITQSPKYLFRKEGQNVTLSCEQNLNHDAMYWYRQDPGQGLRLIYYSQIVNDFQKGDIAEGYSVSREKKESFPLTVTSAQKNPTAFYLCASASPITRNTQYFGPGTRLTVL.

The rearrangement links TRBV2 to TRBJ1-1, with TRBD1 as a possible D gene (5 bases). Germline V gene lookup returns CDR1 SNHLY and CDR2 FYNNEI. The CDR3 contains 13 residues. V lost 4 bases and J 6 bases, leaving 12 bases between the germline ends. DNA of the CDR3: TGTGCCAGCAGTGCCGGGGTGGGGGCTGAAGCTTTCTTT. This encodes CASSAGVGAEAFF.

This chain links TRBV7-3 with TRBJ2-7; D might be TRBD2 (6 bases). From germline, CDR1 is SGHTA and CDR2 FQGTGA. Trimming took 10 bases from V and 3 from J, leaving 10 bases between them. The CDR3 is made up of 11 amino acids. The chain's CDR3 is CATGEVYEQYF. The CDR3 nucleotides are TGTGCCACCGGGGAGGTCTACGAGCAGTACTTC. Supplemented by reference TRBV7-3 and TRBJ2-7, the full variable domain reads GAGVSQTPSNKVTEKGKYVELRCDPISGHTALYWYRQSLGQGPEFLIYFQGTGAADDSGLPNDRFFAVRPEGSVSTLKIQRTERGDSAVYLCATGEVYEQYFGPGTRLTVT.

The V gene is TRBV20-1, the J gene TRBJ2-1; 10 bases are shared with TRBD2. Germline-derived CDR1 and CDR2 are DFQATT and SNEGSKA (reference sequence). The trim removed 6 bases at V and 5 bases at J, leaving 7 bases unmatched. This CDR3 comprises 14 residues. CDR3 DNA sequence: TGCAGTGCCCATGGGACTAGCGCCCACAATGAGCAGTTCTTC. It yields the protein CSAHGTSAHNEQFF.

CDR3 nucleotide sequence: TGCAGTGCTAGAGATTCGGGCGTCAATCAGCCCCAGCATTTT. This translates into CSARDSGVNQPQHF. The V and J genes are TRBV20-1 and TRBJ1-5, with D unresolved. V gave up 0 bases and J gave up 3 bases, with 9 bases separating them. Germline V CDR1 and CDR2: DFQATT, SNEGSKA (reference sequence). The CDR3 length is 14 residues.

J is TRBJ2-7 and V is TRBV29-1, with 9 bases that match TRBD2. Per the germline V gene, CDR1 is SQVTM and CDR2 is ANQGSEA. CDR3 size: 12 residues. V shed 5 bases, J shed 3 bases, and the junction held 2 bases outside the gene matches. The CDR3 sequence is CSVSSGDYEQYF. DNA for the CDR3: TGCAGCGTTTCTAGCGGGGACTACGAGCAGTACTTC.

A remark on this clonotype: Mismatch with germline at one junction end may stem from a read error. The chain recombines TRBV5-1 with TRBJ2-2; TRBD2 matches 8 bases. Germline CDR1 is SGHRS and CDR2 is YFSETQ. This CDR3 is 15 amino acids long. The chain's CDR3 is CVSRSLAGGTGELFF. The CDR3 DNA follows: TGCGTCAGCAGATCGCTAGCGGGTGGTACCGGGGAGCTGTTTTTT.

The V call is TRBV6-1, the J call TRBJ2-1; TRBD2 aligns across 9 bases. Germline V gives CDR1 MNHNS, CDR2 SASEGT. The CDR3 is 16 residues long. J was trimmed by 3 bases and V by 4 bases; bases with no gene match: 7. DNA for the CDR3: TGTGCCAGCAGTGTCCCGGGACTAGCAGTCTACAATGAGCAGTTCTTC. Residues: CASSVPGLAVYNEQFF.

As regards this clonotype: Compared with germline, one end of the junction differs, possibly owing to a read error. The chain is built from TRBV6-1 and TRBJ2-7, with TRBD1 identical over 9 bases. The CDR3 extends over 18 amino acids. Germline values: CDR1 MNHNS, CDR2 SASEGT. The CDR3 region has the DNA TGTGCCAGCAGCGTGCTATTACCGGGACAGGGAAAGGCCGGGGAGCTGTACTTC. Protein: CASSVLLPGQGKAGELYF.

There are a few counts of this clonotype. The V gene is TRBV10-2, the J gene TRBJ2-7; the match to TRBD2 covers 8 bases. Germline V gene data show CDR1 as WSHSY and CDR2 as SAAADI. Trimming at V came to 4 bases and at J to 3 bases, leaving 8 bases not matched to a gene. CDR3 length: 15 amino acids. CDR3 residues: CASSGERAGDYEQYF. The CDR3 DNA reads as TGCGCCAGCAGTGGGGAAAGAGCGGGAGACTACGAGCAGTACTTC.

The chain links TRBV19 to TRBJ2-3, with D uncertain. CDR3 length: 16 amino acids. The V gene lost 3 bases and the J gene lost 0 bases, with 13 bases spanning the gap. Germline V gene sequence: CDR1 LNHDA, CDR2 SQIVND (reference sequence). The chain's CDR3 is CASSMSQYASTDTQYF. The CDR3 bases are TGTGCCAGTAGTATGAGCCAGTACGCTAGCACAGATACGCAGTATTTT.

J is TRBJ2-7 and V is TRBV2; TRBD2 is a possible D gene (5 bases). This CDR3 is 15 amino acids long. From germline, CDR1 is SNHLY and CDR2 FYNNEI. V was trimmed by 5 bases and J by 1 base, leaving 15 bases between them. The CDR3 DNA reads as TGTGCCAGCAGTTCTGCCCGGGATCCTTCCTACGAGCAGTACTTC. This gives the protein CASSSARDPSYEQYF. Together with reference TRBV2 and TRBJ2-7, the CDR3 gives the full variable domain: EPEVTQTPSHQVTQMGQEVILRCVPISNHLYFYWYRQILGQKVEFLVSFYNNEISEKSEIFDDQFSVERPDGSNFTLKIRSTKLEDSAMYFCASSSARDPSYEQYFGPGTRLTVT.

In regard to this clonotype: The junction departs from the called germline gene at one end, perhaps through a read error. The rearrangement links TRBV5-1 to TRBJ2-3; no definite D call. CDR3 length: 13 amino acids. CDR1 and CDR2 (germline): SGHRS, YFSETQ. The DNA for the CDR3 is TGCGCCAGCAGCTTGAGTCCCCCAGATACGCAGTACTTT. Translation gives CASSLSPPDTQYF.

The J gene is TRBJ2-5, the V gene TRBV20-1, with D perhaps assigned TRBD1 or TRBD2 (5 bases each). The CDR3 sequence is 11 residues long. Trimming removed 5 bases from V and 6 bases from J, with 10 bases in between. Per the germline V gene, CDR1 is DFQATT and CDR2 is SNEGSKA (reference sequence). CDR3 sequence: CSAAPGQTQYF. The CDR3 DNA reads TGCAGTGCTGCCCCGGGACAGACCCAGTACTTC.

This chain uses TRBV19 with TRBJ2-2; 7 bases map to TRBD1. Germline trimming cut 4 bases from V and 4 bases from J; bases unmatched to any gene: 6. The CDR3 length is 15 residues. In germline, CDR1 is LNHDA, CDR2 SQIVND (reference sequence). CDR3 in DNA: TGTGCCAGTAGTACCCGGGACAGCTTCACCGGGGAGCTGTTTTTT. Its translation is CASSTRDSFTGELFF. Complete variable domain (other parts from reference TRBV19 and TRBJ2-2): DGGITQSPKYLFRKEGQNVTLSCEQNLNHDAMYWYRQDPGQGLRLIYYSQIVNDFQKGDIAEGYSVSREKKESFPLTVTSAQKNPTAFYLCASSTRDSFTGELFFGEGSRLTVL.

V and J are TRBV2 and TRBJ2-3; 7 nucleotides line up with TRBD1. Losses at the gene ends were 6 bases for V and 5 bases for J; bases not matched to a gene: 11. Germline V CDR1 and CDR2: SNHLY, FYNNEI. The CDR3 runs to 15 residues. This chain's CDR3 is CASRRETAGGDTQYF. Written as DNA, the CDR3 is TGTGCCAGCAGGAGAGAAACCGCAGGGGGAGATACGCAGTATTTT.

This clonotype was observed at least ten times. The rearrangement links TRBV30 to TRBJ2-7; D is unresolved. Germline V gene sequence: CDR1 GTSNPN, CDR2 SVGIG (reference sequence). This CDR3 has 12 amino acids. V was clipped by 1 base and J by 2 bases, with 6 bases between them. CDR3 DNA: TGTGCCTGGAGTGAAGACACCTACGAGCAGTACTTC. Translated: CAWSEDTYEQYF.

This clonotype was seen many times. The CDR3 coding sequence is TGCGCCAGCAGCTCAGAGGGACATCCTAACTATGGCTACACCTTC. It codes for CASSSEGHPNYGYTF. The chain is built from TRBV5-1 and TRBJ1-2, with a weak D call TRBD1 (6 bases). Germline CDR1 is SGHRS and CDR2 is YFSETQ. This CDR3 is 15 amino acids long. V was trimmed by 3 bases and J by 0 bases, leaving 12 bases between them. Looking up the rest from reference TRBV5-1 and TRBJ1-2 gives the full variable domain: KAGVTQTPRYLIKTRGQQVTLSCSPISGHRSVSWYQQTPGQGLQFLFEYFSETQRNKGNFPGRFSGRQFSNSRSEMNVSTLELGDSALYLCASSSEGHPNYGYTFGSGTRLTVV.

The rearrangement links TRBV19 to TRBJ2-7, with 7 bases that match TRBD1. V lost 3 bases and J lost 5; bases outside the gene matches: 4. From germline, CDR1 is LNHDA and CDR2 SQIVND (reference sequence). This CDR3 region has 13 residues. The CDR3 DNA is TGTGCCAGTAGTATTAAGGGGGCTCACGAGCAGTACTTC. Translation gives CASSIKGAHEQYF.

This clonotype was seen ten or more times. This chain connects TRBV30 to TRBJ2-7; TRBD1 agrees at 8 bases. The ends lost 8 bases at V and 3 bases at J; junction bases unmatched: 9. CDR3 size: 13 residues. Germline CDR1 and CDR2: GTSNPN and SVGIG (reference sequence). The CDR3 DNA follows: TGTGCCGCGCACAGGGGGAACTACTACGAGCAGTACTTC. This translates into CAAHRGNYYEQYF.